These 12 T cell receptor beta chains were sequenced from one sample in a study of response to subunit inactivated influenza vaccine. TCRdb re-called the RT-PCR reads through MiXCR, storing one row per CDR3 protein. The sample has around 600,000 distinct CDR3 sequences, around 10% seen once. These records were also assigned to another study, of T cells expressing NK-cell markers. That source notes: UMIs were included in TCR beta cDNA generated by 5'RACE template switching.

The source material was PBMCs from blood, sampled on the day of vaccination. The receptors here all came from a man aged 45-65 years who received an inactivated influenza vaccine.

The chain couples TRBV3-1 to TRBJ1-3; a possible D gene is TRBD1 (6 bases). The CDR3 is 18 residues long. The germline V gene has CDR1 LGHDT and CDR2 YNNKEL (reference sequence). Trimming removed 4 bases at V and 3 bases at J, with 22 bases between. The DNA for the CDR3 is TGTGCCAGCAGCCCCATGGCCCCAACAGGGACATTTGGAAACACCATATATTTT. Translated: CASSPMAPTGTFGNTIYF.

The V gene is TRBV28, the J gene TRBJ2-7, with 7 bases that match TRBD2. The CDR3 extends over 16 amino acids. CDR1 and CDR2 from the germline V gene are MDHEN and SYDVKM. Germline trimming cut 3 bases from V and 0 bases from J; bases unmatched to any gene: 8. DNA of the CDR3: TGTGCCAGCAGTTTCCTCCAAGGGAGGGACTCCTACGAGCAGTACTTC. Residues: CASSFLQGRDSYEQYF.

V gene TRBV3-1 combines with J gene TRBJ2-5; D gene ambiguous. The germline V gene encodes CDR1 LGHDT and CDR2 YNNKEL (reference sequence). The V and J ends lost 0 bases and 5 bases respectively, with 13 bases between them. The CDR3 loop spans 15 amino acids. The CDR3 reads CASSQDLVELETQYF. The CDR3 coding sequence is TGTGCCAGCAGCCAAGATCTTGTAGAGTTGGAGACCCAGTACTTC.

This clonotype was seen only a few times. The chain recombines TRBV6-1 with TRBJ2-1, with TRBD2 identical over 10 bases. The CDR3 is made up of 17 amino acids. The junction had 10 bases not matched to a gene; V was cut back by 5 bases and J by 3 bases. CDR1 is MNHNS, CDR2 SASEGT, per germline. CDR3 loop: CASSKGGLAENYNEQFF. In DNA, the CDR3 is TGTGCCAGCAGTAAAGGAGGACTAGCGGAAAACTACAATGAGCAGTTCTTC.

The J gene is TRBJ2-1, the V gene TRBV12-3 or TRBV12-4; possible D gene TRBD1, 6 bases. This CDR3 contains 14 residues. The V end lost 6 bases, the J end lost 13 bases, and 22 bases lay between the germline ends. DNA for the CDR3: TGTGCCAGCAGGAAACAGGGTAGTATAACGGAACAGTTCTTC. Translation: CASRKQGSITEQFF.

This chain links TRBV10-3 with TRBJ2-2, with 9 bases that match TRBD2. Germline V CDR1 and CDR2: ENHRY, SYGVKD. Trimming took 10 bases from V and 5 from J; bases not matched to a gene: 11. The CDR3 runs 15 residues. The CDR3 region has the DNA TGTGCCACCGTACCTGCCCTAGCGGGAACCGGGGAGCTGTTTTTT. Amino acids: CATVPALAGTGELFF.

This clonotype turned up a few times. V gene TRBV7-9 combines with J gene TRBJ1-6; 7 bases agree with TRBD1. This CDR3 contains 14 residues. V lost 1 base and J lost 18; bases outside the gene matches: 12. Per the germline V gene, CDR1 is SEHNR and CDR2 is FQNEAQ (reference sequence). CDR3 sequence reads: CASSLEVAGGPTHF. The CDR3 DNA is TGTGCCAGCAGCTTAGAGGTTGCAGGGGGACCCACCCACTTT. Together with reference TRBV7-9 and TRBJ1-6, the CDR3 gives the full variable domain: DTGVSQNPRHKITKRGQNVTFRCDPISEHNRLYWYRQTLGQGPEFLTYFQNEAQLEKSRLLSDRFSAERPKGSFSTLEIQRTEQGDSAMYLCASSLEVAGGPTHFGNGTRLTVT.

The chain uses TRBV27 and TRBJ2-7; D possibly matches TRBD1 or TRBD2 (5 bases each). Germline V lookup: CDR1 MNHEY, CDR2 SMNVEV (reference sequence). The V end lost 4 bases, the J end lost 3 bases, and 16 bases lay between the germline ends. The CDR3 has 15 residues. The CDR3 protein is CASSYIWGRGYEQYF. The CDR3 DNA reads as TGTGCCAGCAGTTACATCTGGGGACGAGGCTACGAGCAGTACTTC.

This clonotype has just a few counts. CDR3 protein: CASSLVSARDTGELFF. The DNA for the CDR3 is TGCGCCAGCAGCTTGGTGTCAGCCAGGGATACCGGGGAGCTGTTTTTT. V and J are TRBV5-1 and TRBJ2-2; a weak D match, TRBD1 (5 bases). The V and J ends lost 0 bases and 5 bases respectively, with 14 bases between them. CDR1 SGHRS and CDR2 YFSETQ come from the germline V gene. The CDR3 contains 16 residues.

The chain couples TRBV20-1 to TRBJ2-1, with 8 positions matching TRBD1. The ends lost 4 bases at V and 6 bases at J; junction bases unmatched: 8. CDR1 DFQATT and CDR2 SNEGSKA come from the germline V gene (reference sequence). The CDR3 has 14 amino acids. CDR3 amino acids: CSATDRGHRNEQFF. DNA for the CDR3: TGCAGTGCTACAGACAGGGGCCATCGCAATGAGCAGTTCTTC.

This clonotype was counted between two and nine times. The chain has TRBV4-1 and TRBJ1-1, with TRBD1 matching 7 bases. Germline V CDR1 and CDR2: MGHRA, YSYEKL. The V segment lost 9 bases and the J segment 4 bases; nucleotides outside the gene matches: 5. This CDR3 spans 12 amino acids. CDR3 amino acids: CASRQGTTEAFF. CDR3 coding DNA: TGCGCCAGTAGACAGGGCACCACTGAAGCTTTCTTT.

The J gene is TRBJ2-3, the V gene TRBV29-1, with 8 bases that match TRBD1. V lost 7 bases and J lost 4; bases outside the gene matches: 7. Germline V gives CDR1 SQVTM, CDR2 ANQGSEA. The length of the CDR3 is 13 residues. Here the CDR3 DNA reads TGCAGCGGACAGGGGAGTTGGGCAGATACGCAGTATTTT. Its protein is CSGQGSWADTQYF.